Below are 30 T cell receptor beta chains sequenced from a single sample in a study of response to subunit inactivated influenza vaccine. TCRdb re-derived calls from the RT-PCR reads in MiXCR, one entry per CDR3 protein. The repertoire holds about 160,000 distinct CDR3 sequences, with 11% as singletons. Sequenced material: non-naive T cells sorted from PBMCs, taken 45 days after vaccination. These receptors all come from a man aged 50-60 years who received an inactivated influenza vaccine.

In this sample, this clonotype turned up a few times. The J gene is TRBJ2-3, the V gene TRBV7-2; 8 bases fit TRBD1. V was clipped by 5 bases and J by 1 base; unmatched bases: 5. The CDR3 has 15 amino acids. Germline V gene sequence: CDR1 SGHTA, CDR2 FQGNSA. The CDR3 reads CASSAGGAGTDTQYF. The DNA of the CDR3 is TGTGCCAGCAGCGCAGGGGGCGCAGGCACAGATACGCAGTATTTT.

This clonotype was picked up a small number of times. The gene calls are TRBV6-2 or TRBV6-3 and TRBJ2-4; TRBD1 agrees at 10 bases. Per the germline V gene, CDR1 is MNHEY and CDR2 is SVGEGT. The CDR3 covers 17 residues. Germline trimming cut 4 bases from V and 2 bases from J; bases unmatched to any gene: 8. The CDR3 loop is CASSFGVGQGSKNIQYF. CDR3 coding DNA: TGTGCCAGCAGTTTCGGTGTGGGACAGGGGTCCAAAAACATTCAGTACTTC.

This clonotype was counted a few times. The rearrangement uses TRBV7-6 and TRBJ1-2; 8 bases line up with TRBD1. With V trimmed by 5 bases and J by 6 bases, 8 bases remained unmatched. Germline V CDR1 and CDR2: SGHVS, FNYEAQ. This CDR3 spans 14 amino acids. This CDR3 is CASSPLDRDNGYTF. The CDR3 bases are TGTGCCAGCAGCCCATTGGACAGGGATAATGGCTACACCTTC.

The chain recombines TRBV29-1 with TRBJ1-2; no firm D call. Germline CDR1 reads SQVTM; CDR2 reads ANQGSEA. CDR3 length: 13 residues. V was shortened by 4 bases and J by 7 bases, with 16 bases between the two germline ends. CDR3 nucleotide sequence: TGCAGCGTTGGCGAAGGAGATAGGGCTGGCTACACCTTC. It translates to CSVGEGDRAGYTF.

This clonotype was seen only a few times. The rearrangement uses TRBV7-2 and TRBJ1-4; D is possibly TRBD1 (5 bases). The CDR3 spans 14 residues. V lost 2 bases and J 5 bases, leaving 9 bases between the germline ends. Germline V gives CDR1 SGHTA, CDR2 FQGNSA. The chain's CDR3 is CASSLQGGNEKLFF. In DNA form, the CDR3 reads TGTGCCAGCAGCTTACAGGGAGGGAATGAAAAACTGTTTTTT.

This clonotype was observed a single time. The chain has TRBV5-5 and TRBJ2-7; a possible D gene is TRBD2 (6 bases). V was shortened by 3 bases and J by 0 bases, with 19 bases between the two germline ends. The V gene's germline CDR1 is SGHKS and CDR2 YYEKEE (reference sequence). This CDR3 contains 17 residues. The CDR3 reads CASSSTPGDSSSYEQYF. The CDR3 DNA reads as TGTGCCAGCAGCTCGACCCCGGGGGATTCTAGCTCCTACGAGCAGTACTTC.

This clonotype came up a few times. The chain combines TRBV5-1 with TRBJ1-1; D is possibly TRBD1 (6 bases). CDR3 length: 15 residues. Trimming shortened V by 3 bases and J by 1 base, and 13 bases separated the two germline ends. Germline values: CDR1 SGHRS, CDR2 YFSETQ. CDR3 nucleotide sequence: TGCGCCAGCAGCTGGATCGGGACACCGAACACTGAAGCTTTCTTT. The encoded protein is CASSWIGTPNTEAFF.

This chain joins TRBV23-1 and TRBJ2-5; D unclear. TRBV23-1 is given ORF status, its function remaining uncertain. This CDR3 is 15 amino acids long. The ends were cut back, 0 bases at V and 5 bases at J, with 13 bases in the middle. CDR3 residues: CASSQSLDSLETQYF. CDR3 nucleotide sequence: TGCGCCAGCAGTCAATCGTTGGATTCGTTGGAGACCCAGTACTTC.

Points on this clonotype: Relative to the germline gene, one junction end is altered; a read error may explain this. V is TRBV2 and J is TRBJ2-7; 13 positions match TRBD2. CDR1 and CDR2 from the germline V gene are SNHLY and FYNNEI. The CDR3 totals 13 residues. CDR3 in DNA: TGTGCCGGCAGGACTAGCGGGAGCTACGAGCAGTACTTC. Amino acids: CAGRTSGSYEQYF.

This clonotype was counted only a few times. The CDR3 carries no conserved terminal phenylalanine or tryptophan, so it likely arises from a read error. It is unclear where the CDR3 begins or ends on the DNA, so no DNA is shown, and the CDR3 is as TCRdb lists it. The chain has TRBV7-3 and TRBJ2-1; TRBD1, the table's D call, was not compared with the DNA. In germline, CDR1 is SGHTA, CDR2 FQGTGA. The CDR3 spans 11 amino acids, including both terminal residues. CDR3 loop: CASRPRRPPDL.

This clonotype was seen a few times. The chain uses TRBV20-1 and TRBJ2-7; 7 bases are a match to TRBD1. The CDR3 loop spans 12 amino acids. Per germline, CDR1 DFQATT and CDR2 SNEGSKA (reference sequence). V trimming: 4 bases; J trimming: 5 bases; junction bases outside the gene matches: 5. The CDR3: CSAKRQGDEQYF. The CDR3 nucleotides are TGCAGTGCTAAAAGACAGGGAGACGAGCAGTACTTC.

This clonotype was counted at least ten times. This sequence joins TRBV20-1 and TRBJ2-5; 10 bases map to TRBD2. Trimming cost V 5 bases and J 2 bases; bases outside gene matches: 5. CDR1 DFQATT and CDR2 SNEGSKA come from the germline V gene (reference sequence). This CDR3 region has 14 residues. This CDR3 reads CSAPLAGVQETQYF. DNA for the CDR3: TGCAGTGCTCCCCTAGCGGGAGTACAAGAGACCCAGTACTTC.

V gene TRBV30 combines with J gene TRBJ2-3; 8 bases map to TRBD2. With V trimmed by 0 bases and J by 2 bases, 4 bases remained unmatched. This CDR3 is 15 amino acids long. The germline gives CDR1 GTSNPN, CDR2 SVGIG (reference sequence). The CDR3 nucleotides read TGTGCCTGGAGTGTAGCGGGGGCTACCACAGATACGCAGTATTTT. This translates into CAWSVAGATTDTQYF. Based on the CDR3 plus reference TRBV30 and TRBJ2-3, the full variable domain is SQTIHQWPATLVQPVGSPLSLECTVEGTSNPNLYWYRQAAGRGLQLLFYSVGIGQISSEVPQNLSASRPQDRQFILSSKKLLLSDSGFYLCAWSVAGATTDTQYFGPGTRLTVL.

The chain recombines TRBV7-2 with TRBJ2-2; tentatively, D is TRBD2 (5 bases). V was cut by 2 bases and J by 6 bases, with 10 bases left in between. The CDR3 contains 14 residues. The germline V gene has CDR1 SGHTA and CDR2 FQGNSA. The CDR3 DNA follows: TGTGCCAGCAGCTTATTTGGAGCGGCCGGGGAGCTGTTTTTT. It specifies CASSLFGAAGELFF. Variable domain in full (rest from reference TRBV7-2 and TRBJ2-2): GAGVSQSPSNKVTEKGKDVELRCDPISGHTALYWYRQSLGQGLEFLIYFQGNSAPDKSGLPSDRFSAERTGGSVSTLTIQRTQQEDSAVYLCASSLFGAAGELFFGEGSRLTVL.

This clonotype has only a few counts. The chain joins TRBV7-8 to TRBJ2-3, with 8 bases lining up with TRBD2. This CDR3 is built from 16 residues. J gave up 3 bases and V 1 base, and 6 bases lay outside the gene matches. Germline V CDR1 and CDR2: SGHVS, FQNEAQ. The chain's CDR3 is CASSLEVSGVTDTQYF. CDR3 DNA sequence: TGTGCCAGCAGCTTAGAAGTTAGCGGGGTGACAGATACGCAGTATTTT. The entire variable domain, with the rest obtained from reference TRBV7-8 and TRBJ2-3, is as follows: GAGVSQSPRYKVAKRGQDVALRCDPISGHVSLFWYQQALGQGPEFLTYFQNEAQLDKSGLPSDRFFAERPEGSVSTLKIQRTQQEDSAVYLCASSLEVSGVTDTQYFGPGTRLTVL.

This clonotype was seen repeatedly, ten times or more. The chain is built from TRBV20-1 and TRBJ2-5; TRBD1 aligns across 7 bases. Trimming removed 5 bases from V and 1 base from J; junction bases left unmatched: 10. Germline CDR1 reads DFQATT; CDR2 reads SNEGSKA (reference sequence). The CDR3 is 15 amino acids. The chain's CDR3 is CSAHPGQRPQETQYF. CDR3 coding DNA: TGCAGTGCTCACCCGGGACAGAGACCCCAAGAGACCCAGTACTTC.

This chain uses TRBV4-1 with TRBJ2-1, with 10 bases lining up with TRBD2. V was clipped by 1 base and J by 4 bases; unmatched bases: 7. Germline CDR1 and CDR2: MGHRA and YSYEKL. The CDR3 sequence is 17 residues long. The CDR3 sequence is CASSQALSGGPYNEQFF. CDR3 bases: TGCGCCAGCAGCCAAGCCCTTAGCGGGGGGCCATACAATGAGCAGTTCTTC.

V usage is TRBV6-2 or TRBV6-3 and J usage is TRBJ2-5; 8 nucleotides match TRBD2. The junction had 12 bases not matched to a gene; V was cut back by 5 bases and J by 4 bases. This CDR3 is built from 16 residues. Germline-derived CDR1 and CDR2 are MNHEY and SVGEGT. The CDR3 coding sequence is TGTGCCAGCAGTAACCCTCCCGCGGGGGGTCGAGAGACCCAGTACTTC. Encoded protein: CASSNPPAGGRETQYF.

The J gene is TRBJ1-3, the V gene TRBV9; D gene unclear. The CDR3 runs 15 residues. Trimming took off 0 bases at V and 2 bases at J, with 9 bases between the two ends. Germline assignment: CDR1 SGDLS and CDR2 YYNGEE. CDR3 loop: CASSVEGATGNTIYF. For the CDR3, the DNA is TGTGCCAGCAGCGTAGAGGGAGCGACTGGAAACACCATATATTTT.

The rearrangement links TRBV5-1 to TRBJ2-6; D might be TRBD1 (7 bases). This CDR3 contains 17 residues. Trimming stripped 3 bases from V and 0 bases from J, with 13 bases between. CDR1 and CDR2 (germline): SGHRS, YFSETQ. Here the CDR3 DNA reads TGCGCCAGCAGCTCCCGACAGGGACTCTCTGGGGCCAACGTCCTGACTTTC. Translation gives CASSSRQGLSGANVLTF.

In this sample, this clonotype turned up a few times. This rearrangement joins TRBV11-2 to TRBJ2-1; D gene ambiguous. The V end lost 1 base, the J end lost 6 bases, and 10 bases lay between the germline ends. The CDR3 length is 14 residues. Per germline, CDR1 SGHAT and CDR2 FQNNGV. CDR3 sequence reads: CASSLVVGPNEQFF. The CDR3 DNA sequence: TGTGCCAGCAGCTTAGTAGTCGGACCCAATGAGCAGTTCTTC.

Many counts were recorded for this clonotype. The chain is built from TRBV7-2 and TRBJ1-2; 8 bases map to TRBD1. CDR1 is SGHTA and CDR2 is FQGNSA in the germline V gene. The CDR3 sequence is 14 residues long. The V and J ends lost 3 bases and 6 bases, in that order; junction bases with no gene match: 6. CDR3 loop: CASSFATGEDGYTF. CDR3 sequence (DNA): TGTGCCAGCAGCTTCGCGACAGGGGAGGATGGCTACACCTTC.

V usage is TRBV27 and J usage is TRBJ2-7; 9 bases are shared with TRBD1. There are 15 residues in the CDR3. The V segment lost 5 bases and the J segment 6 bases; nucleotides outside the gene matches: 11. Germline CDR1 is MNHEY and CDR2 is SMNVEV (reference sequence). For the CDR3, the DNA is TGTGCCAGCAGTCCCGGGACAGGGCGTAATTCCGAGCAGTACTTC. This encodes CASSPGTGRNSEQYF.

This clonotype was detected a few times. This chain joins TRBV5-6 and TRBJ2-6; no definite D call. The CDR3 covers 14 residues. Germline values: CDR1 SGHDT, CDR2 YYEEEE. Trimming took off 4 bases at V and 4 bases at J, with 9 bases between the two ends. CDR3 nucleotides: TGTGCCAGCAGCGGCCCCCTCGGGGCCAACGTCCTGACTTTC. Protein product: CASSGPLGANVLTF.

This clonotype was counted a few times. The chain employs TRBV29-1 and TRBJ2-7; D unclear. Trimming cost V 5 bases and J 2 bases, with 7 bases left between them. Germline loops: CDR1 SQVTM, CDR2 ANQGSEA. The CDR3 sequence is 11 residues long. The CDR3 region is CSVRNTYEQYF. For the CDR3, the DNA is TGCAGCGTTCGAAACACCTACGAGCAGTACTTC.

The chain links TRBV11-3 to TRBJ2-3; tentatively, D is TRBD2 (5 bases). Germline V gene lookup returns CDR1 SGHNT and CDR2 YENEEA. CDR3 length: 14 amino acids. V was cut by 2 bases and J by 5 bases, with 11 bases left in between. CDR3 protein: CASSLSLRGDTQYF. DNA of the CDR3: TGTGCCAGCAGCTTATCCCTCCGGGGAGATACGCAGTATTTT.

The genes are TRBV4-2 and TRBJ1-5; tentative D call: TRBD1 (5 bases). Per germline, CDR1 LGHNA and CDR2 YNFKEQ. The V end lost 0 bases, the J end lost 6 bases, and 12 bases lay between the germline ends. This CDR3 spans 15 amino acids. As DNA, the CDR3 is TGTGCCAGCAGCCAAGATGGGGCAGTGGGTCAGCCCCAGCATTTT. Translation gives CASSQDGAVGQPQHF.

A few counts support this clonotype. CDR3 protein: CAISESGQGFDEQYF. CDR3 DNA sequence: TGTGCCATCAGTGAGTCGGGACAGGGGTTCGACGAGCAGTACTTC. The rearrangement links TRBV10-3 to TRBJ2-7; TRBD1 matches at 10 bases. The CDR3 is made up of 15 amino acids. CDR1 and CDR2 from the germline V gene are ENHRY and SYGVKD. The trim removed 0 bases at V and 5 bases at J, leaving 4 bases unmatched.

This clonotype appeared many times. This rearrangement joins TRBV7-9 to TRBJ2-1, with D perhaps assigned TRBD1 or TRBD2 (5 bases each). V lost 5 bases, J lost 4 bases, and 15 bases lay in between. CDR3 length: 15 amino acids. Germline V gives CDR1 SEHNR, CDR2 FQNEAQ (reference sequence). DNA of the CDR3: TGTGCCAGCAGCAAACCGGGACGTCAGTACAATGAGCAGTTCTTC. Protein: CASSKPGRQYNEQFF.

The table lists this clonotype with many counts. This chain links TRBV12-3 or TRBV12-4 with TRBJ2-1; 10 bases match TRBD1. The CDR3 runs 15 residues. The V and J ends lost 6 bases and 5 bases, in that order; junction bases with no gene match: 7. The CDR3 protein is CASSPIGQGDNEQFF. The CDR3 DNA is TGTGCCAGCAGCCCAATTGGACAGGGGGACAATGAGCAGTTCTTC.